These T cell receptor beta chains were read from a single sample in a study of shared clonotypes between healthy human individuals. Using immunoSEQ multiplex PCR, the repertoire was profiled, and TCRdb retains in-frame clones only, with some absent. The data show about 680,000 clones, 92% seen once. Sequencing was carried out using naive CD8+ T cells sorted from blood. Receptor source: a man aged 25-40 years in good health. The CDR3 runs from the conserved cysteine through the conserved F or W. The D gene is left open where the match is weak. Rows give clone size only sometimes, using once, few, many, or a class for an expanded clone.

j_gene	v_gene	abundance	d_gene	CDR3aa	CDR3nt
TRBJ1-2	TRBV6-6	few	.	CASIRGEAVGGYTF	TGTGCCAGCATCCGGGGAGAGGCCGTCGGAGGCTACACCTTC
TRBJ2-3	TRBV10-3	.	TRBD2	CAISWEAGGQVFVTDTQYF	TGTGCCATCAGCTGGGAGGCGGGAGGCCAGGTCTTCGTCACAGATACGCAGTATTTT
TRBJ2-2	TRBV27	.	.	CASSLGSHTIHRNTGELFF	TGTGCCAGCAGTTTGGGTTCCCACACAATCCACCGGAACACCGGGGAGCTGTTTTTT
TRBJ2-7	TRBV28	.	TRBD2	CASSFGRELSYEQYF	TGTGCCAGCAGTTTTGGGCGGGAGCTCTCCTACGAGCAGTACTTC
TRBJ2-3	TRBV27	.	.	CASSLVAERDTQYF	TGTGCCAGCAGTTTAGTAGCGGAGAGAGATACGCAGTATTTT
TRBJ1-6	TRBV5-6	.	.	CASSLGAGRGNSPLHF	TGTGCCAGCAGCCTAGGGGCAGGCCGTGGGAATTCACCCCTCCACTTT
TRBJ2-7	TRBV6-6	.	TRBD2	CASGRLAGKEEQYF	TGTGCCAGCGGTAGACTAGCGGGAAAGGAGGAGCAGTACTTC
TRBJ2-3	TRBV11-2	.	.	CASSPRAATTQYF	TGTGCCAGCAGCCCCCGAGCGGCAACTACGCAGTATTTT
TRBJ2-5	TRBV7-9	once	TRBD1	CASSTTGSTETQYF	TGTGCCAGCAGCACGACAGGGTCAACGGAGACCCAGTACTTC
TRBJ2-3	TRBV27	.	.	CASSSRYRSTDTQYF	TGTGCCAGCAGTTCACGCTACAGGTCCACAGATACGCAGTATTTT
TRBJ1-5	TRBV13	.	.	CASSLGQGIEPQHF	TGTGCCAGCAGCTTGGGGCAGGGGATTGAGCCCCAGCATTTT
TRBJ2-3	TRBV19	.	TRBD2	CASCGRTSDTQYF	TGTGCCAGCTGCGGGAGGACGTCAGATACGCAGTATTTT
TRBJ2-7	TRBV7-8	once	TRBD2	CASSPEGTTSYEQYF	TGTGCCAGCAGCCCAGAAGGGACTACCTCCTACGAGCAGTACTTC
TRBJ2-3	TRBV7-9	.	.	CASSLLGGQGPDTQYF	TGTGCCAGCAGTCTACTCGGCGGGCAGGGCCCAGATACGCAGTATTTT
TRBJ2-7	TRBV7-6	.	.	CASSLVRDALYEQYF	TGTGCCAGCAGCTTAGTCAGGGACGCGCTATACGAGCAGTACTTC
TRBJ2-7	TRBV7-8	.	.	CASSVRGDPAVLSYEQYF	TGTGCCAGCAGCGTCAGGGGGGATCCGGCGGTTCTATCCTACGAGCAGTACTTC
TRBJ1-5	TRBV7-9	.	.	CASSLARSNQPQHF	TGTGCCAGCAGCTTAGCCCGTAGCAATCAGCCCCAGCATTTT
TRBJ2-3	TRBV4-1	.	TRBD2	CASSPEREDTQYF	TGCGCCAGCAGCCCAGAGCGGGAGGATACGCAGTATTTT
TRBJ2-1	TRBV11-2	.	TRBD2	CASSFGGGTLPDNEQFF	TGTGCCAGCAGCTTTGGGGGGGGGACCCTGCCAGACAATGAGCAGTTCTTC
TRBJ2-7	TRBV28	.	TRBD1	CASNTGTGGEDEQYF	TGTGCCAGCAACACCGGGACAGGGGGCGAGGACGAGCAGTACTTC
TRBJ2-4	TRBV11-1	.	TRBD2	CASSLAAGENIQYF	TGTGCCAGCAGTCTAGCGGCCGGGGAGAACATTCAGTACTTC
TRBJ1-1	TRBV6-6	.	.	CATTVQLSTEAFF	TGTGCCACCACCGTGCAGCTGAGCACTGAAGCTTTCTTT
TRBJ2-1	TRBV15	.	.	CATLSTEAAPAYNEQFF	TGTGCCACACTATCGACGGAGGCGGCTCCGGCCTACAATGAGCAGTTCTTC
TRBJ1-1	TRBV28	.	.	CASSLSIPRENTEAFF	TGTGCCAGCAGTTTATCTATCCCCCGAGAGAACACTGAAGCTTTCTTT
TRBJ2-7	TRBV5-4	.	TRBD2	CASSTSGSPSYEQYF	TGTGCCAGCAGCACAAGCGGGAGCCCCTCCTACGAGCAGTACTTC
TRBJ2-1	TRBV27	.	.	CASSLSRIYNEQFF	TGTGCCAGCAGTTTATCGAGGATTTACAATGAGCAGTTCTTC